What follows is one T cell receptor beta chain and its context. Its cognate antigen is unknown. The CDR3 has 13 residues. With 3 bases removed from V and 5 bases from J, the gap between germline ends came to 10 bases. CDR1 and CDR2 from the germline V gene are SSHAT and FNYEAQ (reference sequence). A multiplex PCR was run with 60 Vbeta primers and 13 Jbeta primers. Generated by immunoSEQ multiplex PCR, the TCRdb table keeps only in-frame clones and is missing some. Among fewer than 200,000 clones listed, more than 60% were seen once. This entry belongs to a study of cytomegalovirus exposure and HLA in healthy donors. Findings of the study overall: Per published accounts, TCR beta sequences correctly predicted the HLA-A and HLA-B alleles of most subjects. Association of a missense DCLRE1C variant with TCR beta V- and J-gene trimming was reported in a later analysis.

The sample consisted of PBMCs. This clonotype was sampled from a male donor in good health and CMV-seronegative. The rearrangement uses TRBV7-7 and TRBJ2-5; D unclear. The CDR3 loop reads CASSFSISETQYF. CDR3 DNA: TGTGCCAGCAGCTTTTCTATCTCGGAGACCCAGTACTTC.